Following are 5 T cell receptor beta chains from one sample sequenced in a study of T cell repertoires in cytomegalovirus infection. These receptors' targets are unknown. From the reads, TCRdb called clonotypes with MiXCR, one entry per CDR3 protein. Among 340,000 or so distinct CDR3 sequences listed, around a quarter were seen once. Source: cultured PBMCs, taken from culture after CMV antigen stimulation. These TCRs come from a human donor in good health (CMV status not recorded). Some clones in this sample may be carry-over from other donors' samples.

This clonotype showed up many times. This chain uses TRBV7-2 with TRBJ2-1; no clear D gene. The V gene lost 7 bases and the J gene lost 4 bases, with 17 bases spanning the gap. Germline-derived CDR1 and CDR2 are SGHTA and FQGNSA. This CDR3 region has 15 residues. CDR3 in amino acids: CASTSGLVSYNEQFF. As DNA, the CDR3 is TGTGCCAGCACCTCCGGCCTAGTTTCGTACAATGAGCAGTTCTTC. Complete variable domain (other parts from reference TRBV7-2 and TRBJ2-1): GAGVSQSPSNKVTEKGKDVELRCDPISGHTALYWYRQSLGQGLEFLIYFQGNSAPDKSGLPSDRFSAERTGGSVSTLTIQRTQQEDSAVYLCASTSGLVSYNEQFFGPGTRLTVL.

This chain joins TRBV7-2 and TRBJ2-2, with D perhaps matching TRBD1 (5 bases). CDR3 length: 15 residues. The V gene's germline CDR1 is SGHTA and CDR2 FQGNSA. Trimming took off 2 bases at V and 0 bases at J, with 7 bases between the two ends. In DNA, the CDR3 is TGTGCCAGCAGCTTACAGGGTCCGAACACCGGGGAGCTGTTTTTT. Its protein is CASSLQGPNTGELFF.

The genes are TRBV20-1 and TRBJ2-1; tentative D call: TRBD1 (5 bases). This CDR3 region has 14 residues. CDR1 is DFQATT and CDR2 is SNEGSKA in the germline V gene (reference sequence). V shed 6 bases and J shed 0 bases, with 12 bases lying between them. DNA for the CDR3: TGCAGTGCCGGCCGACAGTCCTCCTACAATGAGCAGTTCTTC. It is translated as CSAGRQSSYNEQFF.

Remarks on this clonotype: The germline gene is not matched at one end of the junction; a read error may be the cause. CDR3 DNA: TGCAGCGATAACTCTGGCTACACCTTC. Amino acid sequence: CSDNSGYTF. This rearrangement joins TRBV29-1 to TRBJ1-2, with D uncertain. CDR3 length: 9 amino acids. Germline CDR1 is SQVTM and CDR2 is ANQGSEA. Full variable domain (missing parts from reference TRBV29-1 and TRBJ1-2): SAVISQKPSRDICQRGTSLTIQCQVDSQVTMMFWYRQQPGQSLTLIATANQGSEATYESGFVIDKFPISRPNLTFSTLTVSNMSPEDSSIYLCSDNSGYTFGSGTRLTVV.

This clonotype was seen a handful of times. The genes are TRBV7-9 and TRBJ2-1, with 9 positions matching TRBD2. The germline CDR1 and CDR2 sequences are SEHNR and FQNEAQ (reference sequence). Germline trimming cut 5 bases from V and 4 bases from J; bases unmatched to any gene: 9. CDR3 length: 16 amino acids. CDR3 nucleotide sequence: TGTGCCAGCAGCGGGGGTACTAGCGGGCCTTACAATGAGCAGTTCTTC. Protein product: CASSGGTSGPYNEQFF.